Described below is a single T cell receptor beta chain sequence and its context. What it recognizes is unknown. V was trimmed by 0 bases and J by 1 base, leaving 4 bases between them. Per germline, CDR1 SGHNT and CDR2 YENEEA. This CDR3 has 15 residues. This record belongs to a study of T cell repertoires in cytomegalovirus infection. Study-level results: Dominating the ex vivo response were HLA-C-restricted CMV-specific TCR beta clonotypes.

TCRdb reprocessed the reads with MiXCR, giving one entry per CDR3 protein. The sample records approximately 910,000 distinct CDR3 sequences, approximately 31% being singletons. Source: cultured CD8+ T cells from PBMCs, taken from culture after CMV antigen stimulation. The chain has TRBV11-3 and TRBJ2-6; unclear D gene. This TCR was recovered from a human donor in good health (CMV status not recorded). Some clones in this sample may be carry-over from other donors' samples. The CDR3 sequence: CASSLDASGANVLTF. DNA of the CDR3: TGTGCCAGCAGCTTAGATGCATCTGGGGCCAACGTCCTGACTTTC.